This TCR beta chain was found in a study of CD8+CD57+ T cells in acquired aplastic anemia. The authors sequenced patients whose flow cytometry had shown CD8+CD57+ cell expansion. Looked up from germline, CDR1 is SGDLS and CDR2 is YYNGEE. V lost 8 bases to trimming and J lost 7 bases, with 16 bases between them. This CDR3 is 13 amino acids long. The TCR beta profiling, which covered VDJ combination and CDR3 sequence, was carried out using genomic DNA as the template. TCRdb processed the reads anew with MiXCR; each CDR3 protein has one entry. There are about 240,000 distinct CDR3 sequences in the sample; around half occur only once, and roughly 8% lies in the top ten.

This clonotype originated in a human donor with aplastic anemia. The specimen sequenced was sorted CD4+, CD8+, or CD8+CD57+ T cells (not recorded which) from PBMCs. The chain combines TRBV9 with TRBJ1-5, with D tentatively TRBD1 (6 bases). CDR3 coding DNA: TGTGCCAGTCCTAGGGGGGTGAACCAGCCCCAGCATTTT. As protein: CASPRGVNQPQHF.